This T cell receptor (beta chain) emerged from a study of response to subunit inactivated influenza vaccine. Study-level findings and limits: Authors suggested seasonal influenza vaccinations each recruit few new T cells.

Via MiXCR, TCRdb re-called the RT-PCR reads, giving one row per CDR3 protein. Counted here are about 620,000 distinct CDR3 sequences, approximately 12% occurring once; the ten biggest clones make up roughly 10%. This clonotype was detected ten times or more. Antigen: not known. The V gene's germline CDR1 is MGHDK and CDR2 SYGVNS. CDR3 length equals 16 residues. V lost 1 base, J lost 1 base, and 2 bases stayed unmatched. This rearrangement joins TRBV25-1 to TRBJ2-1, with 9 bases that match TRBD2. The receptor was derived from a man between 50 and 59 years old who received an inactivated influenza vaccine. The sample consisted of PBMCs from blood, taken on the day of vaccination. CDR3 nucleotide sequence: TGTGCCAGCAGTGAATCGGCGGGAGGGTCCTACAATGAGCAGTTCTTC. Amino acids: CASSESAGGSYNEQFF.